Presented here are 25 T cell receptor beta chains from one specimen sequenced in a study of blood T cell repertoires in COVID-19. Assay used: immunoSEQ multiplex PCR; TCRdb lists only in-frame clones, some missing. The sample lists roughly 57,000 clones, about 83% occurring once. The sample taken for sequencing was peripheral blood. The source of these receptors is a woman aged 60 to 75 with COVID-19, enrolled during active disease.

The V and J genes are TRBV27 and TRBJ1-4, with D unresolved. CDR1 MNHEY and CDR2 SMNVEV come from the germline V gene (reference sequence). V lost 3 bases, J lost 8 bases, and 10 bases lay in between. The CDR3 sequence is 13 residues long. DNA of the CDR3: TGTGCCAGCAGTTTCCCCTCCGGGGAAAAACTGTTTTTT. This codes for CASSFPSGEKLFF.

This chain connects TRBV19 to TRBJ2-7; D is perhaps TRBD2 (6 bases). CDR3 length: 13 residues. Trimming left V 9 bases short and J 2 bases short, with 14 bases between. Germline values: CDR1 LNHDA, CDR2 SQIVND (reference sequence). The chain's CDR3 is CASRGEVPYEQYF. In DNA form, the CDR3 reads TGTGCCAGCCGCGGGGAAGTCCCCTACGAGCAGTACTTC.

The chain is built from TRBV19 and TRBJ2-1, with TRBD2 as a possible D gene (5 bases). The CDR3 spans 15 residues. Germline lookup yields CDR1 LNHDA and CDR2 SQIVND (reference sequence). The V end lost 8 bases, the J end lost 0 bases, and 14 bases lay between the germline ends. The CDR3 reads CASAVRGASYNEQFF. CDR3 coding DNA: TGTGCCAGTGCGGTCCGGGGAGCCTCCTACAATGAGCAGTTCTTC.

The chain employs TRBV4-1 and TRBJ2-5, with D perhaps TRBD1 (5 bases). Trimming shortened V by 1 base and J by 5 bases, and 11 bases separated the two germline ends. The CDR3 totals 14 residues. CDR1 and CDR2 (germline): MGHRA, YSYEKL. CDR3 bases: TGCGCCAGCAGCCAAGGGCTCAGGGATGAGACCCAGTACTTC. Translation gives CASSQGLRDETQYF.

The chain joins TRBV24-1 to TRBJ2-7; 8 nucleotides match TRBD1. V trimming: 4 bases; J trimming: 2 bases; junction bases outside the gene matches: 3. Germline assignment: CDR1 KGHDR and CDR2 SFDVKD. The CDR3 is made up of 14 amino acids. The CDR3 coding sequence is TGTGCCACCAGTGACCAGGACAGGGCCTACGAGCAGTACTTC. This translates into CATSDQDRAYEQYF.

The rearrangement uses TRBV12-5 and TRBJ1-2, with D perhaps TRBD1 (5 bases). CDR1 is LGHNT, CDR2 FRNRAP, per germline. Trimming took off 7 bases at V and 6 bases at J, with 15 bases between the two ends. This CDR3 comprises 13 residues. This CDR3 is CASAFSGLHGYTF. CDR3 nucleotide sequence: TGTGCTAGTGCCTTCTCAGGGTTGCATGGCTACACCTTC.

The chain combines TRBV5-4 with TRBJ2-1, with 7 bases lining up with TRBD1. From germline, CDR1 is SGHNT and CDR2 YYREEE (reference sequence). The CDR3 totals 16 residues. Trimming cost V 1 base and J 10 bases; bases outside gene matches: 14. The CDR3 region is CASSLIGPTGKNEQFF. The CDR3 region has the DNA TGTGCCAGCAGCTTGATTGGTCCGACAGGGAAGAACGAGCAGTTCTTC.

CDR3 residues: CASTRIAGGFTDTQYF. CDR3 nucleotide sequence: TGCGCCAGCACACGAATAGCGGGAGGATTCACAGATACGCAGTATTTT. The chain is built from TRBV10-2 and TRBJ2-3; 10 bases are shared with TRBD2. J was trimmed by 2 bases and V by 7 bases; bases with no gene match: 9. This CDR3 has 16 residues. Germline V gene data show CDR1 as WSHSY and CDR2 as SAAADI.

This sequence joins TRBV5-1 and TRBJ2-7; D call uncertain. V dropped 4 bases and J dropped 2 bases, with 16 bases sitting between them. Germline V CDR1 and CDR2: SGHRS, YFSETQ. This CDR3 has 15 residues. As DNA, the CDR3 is TGCGCCAGCAGCCCTGAATGGGCGAGAACCTACGAGCAGTACTTC. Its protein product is CASSPEWARTYEQYF. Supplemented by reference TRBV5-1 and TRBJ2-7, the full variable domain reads KAGVTQTPRYLIKTRGQQVTLSCSPISGHRSVSWYQQTPGQGLQFLFEYFSETQRNKGNFPGRFSGRQFSNSRSEMNVSTLELGDSALYLCASSPEWARTYEQYFGPGTRLTVT.

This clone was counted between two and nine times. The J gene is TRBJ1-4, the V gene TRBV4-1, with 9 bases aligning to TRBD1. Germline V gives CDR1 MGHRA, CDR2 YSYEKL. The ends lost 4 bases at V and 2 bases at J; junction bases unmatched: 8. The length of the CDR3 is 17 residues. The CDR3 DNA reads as TGCGCCAGCAGCCTCCGGGACAGGGTGTATACTAATGAAAAACTGTTTTTT. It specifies CASSLRDRVYTNEKLFF.

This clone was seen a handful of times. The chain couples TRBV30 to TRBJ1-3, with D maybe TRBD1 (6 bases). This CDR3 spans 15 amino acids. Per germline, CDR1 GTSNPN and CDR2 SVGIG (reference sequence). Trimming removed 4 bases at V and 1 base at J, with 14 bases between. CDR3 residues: CAWKNDRSSGNTIYF. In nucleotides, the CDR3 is TGTGCCTGGAAAAACGACAGGTCGTCTGGAAACACCATATATTTT.

CDR3 in amino acids: CAIRLTGGGYTF. The CDR3 DNA follows: TGTGCCATCAGACTCACAGGGGGTGGCTACACCTTC. This chain uses TRBV10-3 with TRBJ1-2; 8 bases align to TRBD1. The ends lost 6 bases at V and 7 bases at J; junction bases unmatched: 4. Germline V gene lookup returns CDR1 ENHRY and CDR2 SYGVKD. The CDR3 is made up of 12 amino acids.

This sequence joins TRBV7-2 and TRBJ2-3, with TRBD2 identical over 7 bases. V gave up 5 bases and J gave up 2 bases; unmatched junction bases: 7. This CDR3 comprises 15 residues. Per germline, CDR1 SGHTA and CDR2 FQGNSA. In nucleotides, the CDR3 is TGTGCCAGCAGCGAGGCCGGGACTAACACAGATACGCAGTATTTT. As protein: CASSEAGTNTDTQYF.

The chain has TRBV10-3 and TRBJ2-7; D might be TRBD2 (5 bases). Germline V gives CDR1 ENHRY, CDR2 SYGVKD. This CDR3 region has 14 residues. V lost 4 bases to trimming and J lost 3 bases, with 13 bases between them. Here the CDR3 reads CAISVVGAGYEQYF. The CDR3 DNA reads TGTGCCATCAGTGTTGTGGGCGCGGGCTACGAGCAGTACTTC.

CDR3 residues: CASSLGGQGNRYGYTF. Written as DNA, the CDR3 is TGTGCCAGCAGCTTAGGGGGACAGGGGAATAGATACGGCTACACCTTC. The rearrangement joins TRBV11-2 to TRBJ1-2; 10 bases agree with TRBD1. Trimming removed 1 base from V and 8 bases from J; junction bases left unmatched: 10. The V gene's germline CDR1 is SGHAT and CDR2 FQNNGV. The CDR3 has 16 amino acids.

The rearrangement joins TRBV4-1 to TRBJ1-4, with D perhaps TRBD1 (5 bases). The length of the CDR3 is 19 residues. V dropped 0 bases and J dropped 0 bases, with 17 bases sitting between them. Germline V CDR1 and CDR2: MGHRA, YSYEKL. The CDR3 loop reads CASSQDWGSDLATNEKLFF. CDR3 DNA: TGCGCCAGCAGCCAAGATTGGGGCTCCGACCTCGCAACTAATGAAAAACTGTTTTTT.

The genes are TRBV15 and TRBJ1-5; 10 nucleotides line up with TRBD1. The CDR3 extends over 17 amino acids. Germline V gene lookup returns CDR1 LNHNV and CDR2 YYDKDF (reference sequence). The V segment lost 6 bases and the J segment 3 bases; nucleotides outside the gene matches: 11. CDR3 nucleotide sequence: TGTGCCACCAGACCTGCGACAGGGGGCTACGACAATCAGCCCCAGCATTTT. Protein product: CATRPATGGYDNQPQHF.

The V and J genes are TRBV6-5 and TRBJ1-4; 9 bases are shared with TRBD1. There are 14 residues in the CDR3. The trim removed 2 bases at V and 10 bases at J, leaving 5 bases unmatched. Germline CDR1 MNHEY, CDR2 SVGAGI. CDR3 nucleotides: TGTGCCAGCAGTTACCGGGACAGGGCGGGAAAACTGTTTTTT. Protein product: CASSYRDRAGKLFF.

CDR3 nucleotide sequence: TGTGCCAGTAGTGGGACTCATGGCTACACCTTC. Its translation: CASSGTHGYTF. This chain connects TRBV19 to TRBJ1-2; a possible D gene is TRBD1 (5 bases). The V gene lost 5 bases and the J gene lost 6 bases, with 7 bases spanning the gap. The CDR3 consists of 11 residues. Germline CDR1 and CDR2: LNHDA and SQIVND (reference sequence).

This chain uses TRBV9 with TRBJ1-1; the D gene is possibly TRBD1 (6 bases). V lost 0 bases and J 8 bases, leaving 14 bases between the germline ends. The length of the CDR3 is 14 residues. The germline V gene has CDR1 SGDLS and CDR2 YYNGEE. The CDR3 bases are TGTGCCAGCAGCGTAGAACCCCTGAGGGGGGAAGCTTTCTTT. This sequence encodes CASSVEPLRGEAFF.

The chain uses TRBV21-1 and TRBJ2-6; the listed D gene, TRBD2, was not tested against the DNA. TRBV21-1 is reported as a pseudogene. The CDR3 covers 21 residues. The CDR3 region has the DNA TGTGCCAGCAGCAAAACGGGACTAGCGGGTTTGAACAGCTCTGGGGCCAACGTCCTGACTTTC. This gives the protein CASSKTGLAGLNSSGANVLTF.

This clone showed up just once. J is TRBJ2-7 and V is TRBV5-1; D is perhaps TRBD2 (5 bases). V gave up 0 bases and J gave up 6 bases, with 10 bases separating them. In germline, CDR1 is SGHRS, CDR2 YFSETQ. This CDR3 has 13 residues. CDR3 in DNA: TGCGCCAGCAGCTTGGTAGAGGGCGCCGAGCAGTACTTC. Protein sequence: CASSLVEGAEQYF.

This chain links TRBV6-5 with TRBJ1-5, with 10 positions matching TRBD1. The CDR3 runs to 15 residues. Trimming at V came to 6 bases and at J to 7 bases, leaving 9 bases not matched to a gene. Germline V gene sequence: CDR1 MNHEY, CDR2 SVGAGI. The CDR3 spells CASRKTGGSRQPQHF. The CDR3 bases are TGTGCCAGCAGAAAGACAGGGGGCTCTAGACAGCCCCAGCATTTT.

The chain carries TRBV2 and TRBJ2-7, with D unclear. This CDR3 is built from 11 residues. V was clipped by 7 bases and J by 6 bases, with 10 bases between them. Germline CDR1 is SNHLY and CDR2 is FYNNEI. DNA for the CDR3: TGTGCCAGCACCGCGGCTCGCGAGCAGTACTTC. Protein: CASTAAREQYF.

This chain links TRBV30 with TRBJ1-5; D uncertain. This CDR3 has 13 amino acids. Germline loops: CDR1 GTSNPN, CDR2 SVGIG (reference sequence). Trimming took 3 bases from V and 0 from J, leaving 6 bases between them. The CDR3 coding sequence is TGTGCCTGGAGATCCAATAGCAATCAGCCCCAGCATTTT. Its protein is CAWRSNSNQPQHF.